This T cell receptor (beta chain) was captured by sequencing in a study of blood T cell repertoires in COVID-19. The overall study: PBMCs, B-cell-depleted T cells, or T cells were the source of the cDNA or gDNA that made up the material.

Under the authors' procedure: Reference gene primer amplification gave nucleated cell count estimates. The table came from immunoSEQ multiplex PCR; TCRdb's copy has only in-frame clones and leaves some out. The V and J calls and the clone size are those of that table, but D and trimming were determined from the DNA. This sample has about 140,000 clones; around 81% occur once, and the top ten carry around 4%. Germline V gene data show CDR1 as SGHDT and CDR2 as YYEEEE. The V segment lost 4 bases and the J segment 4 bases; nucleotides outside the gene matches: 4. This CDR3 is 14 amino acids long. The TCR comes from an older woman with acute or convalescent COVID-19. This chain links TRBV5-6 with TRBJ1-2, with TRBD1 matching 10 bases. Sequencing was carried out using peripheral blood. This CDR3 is CASSPGTGAYGYTF. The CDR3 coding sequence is TGTGCCAGCAGCCCGGGGACAGGGGCCTATGGCTACACCTTC.